This T cell receptor (beta chain) was sequenced in a study of T cell clonality in common variable immunodeficiency. The germline V gene encodes CDR1 SSHAT and CDR2 FNYEAQ (reference sequence). The CDR3 extends over 13 amino acids. TCRdb keeps only in-frame clones here, not all; method: immunoSEQ multiplex PCR. Singletons are absent from the sample, which has about 37,000 clones. Notes on the study in general: Patient heterogeneity in the CVID cohort limited correlations between repertoire features and clinical complications. Common variable immunodeficiency TCR beta sequences reportedly had fewer deletions and N-nucleotide insertions. CVID subjects had higher TCRbeta clonality than healthy controls, most marked in about a third.

This clone has ten or more counts. The antigen is undetermined. The CDR3 end lies 3 residues beyond the end of the read and is filled in from the germline J gene. The chain uses TRBV7-7 and TRBJ2-2, with TRBD1 matching over 8 bases. The sequence derives from a person aged 18 to 75 in good health. The sequenced sample was peripheral blood mononuclear cells. CDR3 sequence reads: CASGQGMGRELFF. The covered CDR3 bases are TGTGCTAGCGGACAGGGTATGGGTCGGGAG.